Presented here are 15 T cell receptor beta chains from one specimen sequenced in a study of prognosis after radiotherapy for stage I lung cancer. From genomic DNA, two-round multiplex PCR was used to amplify TCR beta CDR3. The use of primers specific to each TRBV and TRBJ gene characterized first-round PCR. From the multiplex PCR reads, TCRdb called clonotypes with MiXCR, one entry per CDR3 protein. Among about 21,000 distinct CDR3 sequences listed, roughly two fifths were seen once. The sequencing here drew on PBMCs, taken before or after stereotactic body radiation therapy (not recorded which). The origin of the receptors is a donor aged 50 or older with non-small cell lung cancer.

The DNA of the CDR3 is TGCGCCAGCAGCCAAATAGCGAACTCCTACAATGAGCAGTTCTTC. Translating it yields CASSQIANSYNEQFF. This chain links TRBV4-3 with TRBJ2-1; D is possibly TRBD2 (5 bases). Trimming cost V 2 bases and J 0 bases, with 8 bases left between them. The CDR3 is made up of 15 amino acids. The germline V gene has CDR1 LGHNA and CDR2 YSLEER.

The sample holds many counts of this clonotype. The V gene is TRBV28, the J gene TRBJ1-5; D remains unclear. Germline loops: CDR1 MDHEN, CDR2 SYDVKM. The V and J ends lost 6 bases and 9 bases respectively, with 12 bases between them. CDR3 length: 12 residues. The CDR3 is CASSSSGLPQHF. The CDR3 DNA reads TGTGCCAGCAGCTCCTCGGGGTTGCCCCAGCATTTT.

Remarks on this clonotype: A read error likely explains this, since a far larger clone differs by one base. J is TRBJ2-7 and V is TRBV19; D is unresolved. The CDR3 length is 10 residues. V lost 9 bases and J 3 bases, leaving 6 bases between the germline ends. Germline assignment: CDR1 LNHDA and CDR2 SQIVND (reference sequence). CDR3 coding DNA: TGTGCCAGCAGAGGCTACGAGCAGTACTTC. Its translation is CASRGYEQYF.

This clonotype was seen repeatedly, ten times or more. The rearrangement uses TRBV30 and TRBJ1-6, with D possibly being TRBD1 (6 bases). V lost 5 bases and J 10 bases, leaving 21 bases between the germline ends. This CDR3 has 15 amino acids. The germline V gene has CDR1 GTSNPN and CDR2 SVGIG (reference sequence). Here the CDR3 reads CAWAPSGGGRSPLHF. In nucleotides, the CDR3 is TGTGCCTGGGCTCCCTCGGGGGGCGGCAGGTCACCCCTCCACTTT.

By frequency in the sample, this clonotype is medium-sized. The rearrangement uses TRBV12-3 or TRBV12-4 and TRBJ2-7; no clear D. Between the trimmed V and J ends, which lost 3 bases and 1 base, there was a span of 10 bases. The CDR3 has 14 residues. CDR3 protein: CASSLDLGSYEQYF. CDR3 DNA sequence: TGTGCCAGCAGTTTGGATCTGGGTTCCTACGAGCAGTACTTC.

At least ten counts were recorded for this clonotype. This chain joins TRBV18 and TRBJ2-2; TRBD2 aligns across 11 bases. CDR3 length equals 15 residues. Trimming removed 7 bases from V and 1 base from J; junction bases left unmatched: 2. Germline V gives CDR1 KGHSH, CDR2 LQKENI. CDR3 protein: CASWGLAVNTGELFF. The CDR3 DNA reads as TGTGCCAGCTGGGGACTAGCGGTGAACACCGGGGAGCTGTTTTTT.

This clonotype was counted only a few times. This likely reflects a read error, since a far larger clone is one base away. The chain combines TRBV7-2 with TRBJ2-3; 10 bases fit TRBD1. The CDR3 sequence is 16 residues long. Looked up from germline, CDR1 is SGHTA and CDR2 is FQGNSA. V shed 10 bases, J shed 5 bases, and the junction held 15 bases outside the gene matches. Written as DNA, the CDR3 is TGTGCCAACAGACAATCCGGGACAGGGGTTCTAGATACGCAGTATTTT. It is translated as CANRQSGTGVLDTQYF.

This clonotype was observed at least ten times. V is TRBV18 and J is TRBJ2-1, with D possibly TRBD2 on 5 matching bases. The germline V gene encodes CDR1 KGHSH and CDR2 LQKENI. The ends were cut back, 7 bases at V and 4 bases at J, with 17 bases in the middle. This CDR3 has 15 residues. CDR3 protein: CASCSGLAEYNEQFF. In DNA, the CDR3 is TGTGCCAGCTGTTCAGGCCTAGCCGAGTACAATGAGCAGTTCTTC.

There are a few counts of this clonotype. With only one base between it and a far larger clone, this is likely a read error. The chain has TRBV6-1 and TRBJ2-1; TRBD2 matches 7 bases. The junction had 13 bases not matched to a gene; V was cut back by 7 bases and J by 4 bases. CDR3 size: 16 residues. The V gene's germline CDR1 is MNHNS and CDR2 SASEGT. The chain's CDR3 is CASISTRELFYNEQFF. CDR3 DNA sequence: TGTGCCAGCATTTCAACGCGGGAGCTGTTTTACAATGAGCAGTTCTTC.

This clonotype was seen a few times. The genes are TRBV20-1 and TRBJ2-7; the match to TRBD1 covers 10 bases. CDR3 length: 13 residues. Unmatched junction bases numbered 7, after V lost 6 bases and J lost 5 bases. CDR1 and CDR2 (germline): DFQATT, SNEGSKA (reference sequence). In nucleotides, the CDR3 is TGCAGTGCCGACCGGGACAGGGGAAACGAGCAGTACTTC. Residues: CSADRDRGNEQYF.

This clonotype has a count of ten or more. The V and J genes are TRBV19 and TRBJ2-5; 7 bases match TRBD1. There are 13 residues in the CDR3. The germline V gene encodes CDR1 LNHDA and CDR2 SQIVND (reference sequence). The V and J ends lost 5 bases and 1 base, in that order; junction bases with no gene match: 1. This chain's CDR3 is CASSGTAQETQYF. The CDR3, as DNA: TGTGCCAGTAGTGGGACAGCCCAAGAGACCCAGTACTTC.

Ten or more counts support this clonotype. This sequence joins TRBV18 and TRBJ2-1, with a possible D match to TRBD2 (5 bases). Germline-derived CDR1 and CDR2 are KGHSH and LQKENI. The germline V and J ends were trimmed by 3 bases and 0 bases, with 12 bases remaining between them. The CDR3 covers 16 residues. Here the CDR3 DNA reads TGTGCCAGCTCACCCCAAAGCGGAAACTCCTACAATGAGCAGTTCTTC. This translates into CASSPQSGNSYNEQFF.

This chain links TRBV6-1 with TRBJ2-3, with a tentative D call TRBD2 (6 bases). Germline V lookup: CDR1 MNHNS, CDR2 SASEGT. The CDR3 extends over 16 amino acids. Trimming stripped 5 bases from V and 5 bases from J, with 20 bases between. The CDR3 loop reads CASSTRGAGFQDTQYF. The DNA of the CDR3 is TGTGCCAGCAGTACACGGGGTGCGGGATTCCAAGATACGCAGTATTTT.

As for this clonotype: Because the CDR3's place on the DNA is in doubt, the DNA is left out and the CDR3 is given as listed by TCRdb. The chain carries TRBV7-6 and TRBJ2-3; the table assigns TRBD2, which was not confirmed against the DNA. Germline CDR1 is SGHVS and CDR2 is FNYEAQ. Counting both end residues, the CDR3 totals 21 amino acids. The CDR3 sequence is CASSFYICSSGLAGSTDTQYF.

The table lists this clonotype with many counts. The V gene is TRBV12-3 or TRBV12-4, the J gene TRBJ2-7; D is ambiguous. V was cut by 3 bases and J by 0 bases, with 6 bases left in between. This CDR3 comprises 13 residues. CDR3 loop: CASSLQFSYEQYF. Written as DNA, the CDR3 is TGTGCCAGCAGTTTGCAGTTCTCCTACGAGCAGTACTTC.